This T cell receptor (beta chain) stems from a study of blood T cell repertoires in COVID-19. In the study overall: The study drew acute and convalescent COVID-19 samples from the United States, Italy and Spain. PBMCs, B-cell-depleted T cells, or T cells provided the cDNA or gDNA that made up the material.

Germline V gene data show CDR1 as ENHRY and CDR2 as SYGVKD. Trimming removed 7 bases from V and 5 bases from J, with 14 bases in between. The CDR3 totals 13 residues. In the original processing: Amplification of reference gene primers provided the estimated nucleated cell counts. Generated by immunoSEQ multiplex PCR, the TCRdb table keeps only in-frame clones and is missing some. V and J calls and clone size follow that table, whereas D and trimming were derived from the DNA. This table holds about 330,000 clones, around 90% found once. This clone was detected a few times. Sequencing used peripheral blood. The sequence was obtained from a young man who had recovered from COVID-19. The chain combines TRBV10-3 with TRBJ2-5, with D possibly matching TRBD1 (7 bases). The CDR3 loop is CAITSGGSETQYF. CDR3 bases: TGTGCCATCACCTCAGGGGGGTCTGAGACCCAGTACTTC.